The 32 T cell receptor beta chains below come from one sample, sequenced in a study of blood T cell repertoires in COVID-19. Profiling relied on immunoSEQ multiplex PCR, and the TCRdb table lists in-frame clones only, not all of them. The sample includes about 260,000 clones, about 86% of them seen just once. The sequenced material came from peripheral blood. All receptors come from a man aged 25-40 years with active or convalescent COVID-19.

The J gene is TRBJ1-1, the V gene TRBV19; 7 bases map to TRBD1. Germline-derived CDR1 and CDR2 are LNHDA and SQIVND (reference sequence). This CDR3 comprises 15 residues. The V gene end was trimmed by 6 bases and the J gene end by 1 base; junction bases not matched to a gene: 8. This chain's CDR3 is CASRSTAGGNTEAFF. Written as DNA, the CDR3 is TGTGCCAGTAGGAGCACGGCAGGGGGGAACACTGAAGCTTTCTTT.

This rearrangement joins TRBV15 to TRBJ2-7; 7 nucleotides agree with TRBD1. The CDR3 totals 14 residues. Germline V lookup: CDR1 LNHNV, CDR2 YYDKDF (reference sequence). V was pared by 4 bases and J by 4 bases, with 7 bases of the junction left unmatched. This CDR3 is CATSMGQTTYEQYF. The CDR3, as DNA: TGTGCCACCAGCATGGGACAGACGACTTACGAGCAGTACTTC.

The chain joins TRBV19 to TRBJ1-1; perhaps TRBD1 as D (6 bases). Trimming shortened V by 5 bases and J by 4 bases, and 11 bases separated the two germline ends. CDR3 length: 13 amino acids. Germline V CDR1 and CDR2: LNHDA, SQIVND (reference sequence). The CDR3 here is CASSEGVGTEAFF. The CDR3 DNA sequence: TGTGCCAGTAGTGAGGGGGTAGGCACTGAAGCTTTCTTT.

This clone was observed once. The CDR3 region has the DNA TGTGCCAGTTCGGACAGGGAGGCGGAGCAGTACTTC. This translates into CASSDREAEQYF. The V and J genes are TRBV18 and TRBJ2-7, with TRBD1 identical over 8 bases. The ends lost 9 bases at V and 7 bases at J; junction bases unmatched: 8. CDR1 KGHSH and CDR2 LQKENI come from the germline V gene. There are 12 residues in the CDR3.

The chain employs TRBV5-4 and TRBJ2-3; D possibly corresponds to TRBD1 (5 bases). Trimming pared 4 bases from V and 6 bases from J, leaving 12 bases between. This CDR3 is built from 13 residues. Per germline, CDR1 SGHNT and CDR2 YYREEE (reference sequence). Here the CDR3 DNA reads TGTGCCAGCAGCAAAGGACACTGGGATACGCAGTATTTT. This encodes CASSKGHWDTQYF.

This chain connects TRBV6-2 or TRBV6-3 to TRBJ1-5; 7 bases are a match to TRBD1. The CDR3 consists of 17 residues. V lost 6 bases and J lost 0; bases outside the gene matches: 11. CDR1 is MNHEY, CDR2 SVGEGT, per germline. The CDR3 DNA reads TGTGCCAGCAGCTTCCAACAGGGGAGTTATAGCAATCAGCCCCAGCATTTT. This encodes CASSFQQGSYSNQPQHF.

The J gene is TRBJ2-2, the V gene TRBV5-6, with D possibly TRBD1 on 6 matching bases. The CDR3 length is 17 residues. Germline lookup yields CDR1 SGHDT and CDR2 YYEEEE. With 1 base removed from V and 0 bases from J, the gap between germline ends came to 13 bases. DNA of the CDR3: TGTGCCAGCAGCTTGATAGGGGACATTGCGAACACCGGGGAGCTGTTTTTT. Protein: CASSLIGDIANTGELFF.

The CDR3 bases are TGCGCCAGTACACGCAGGGGTTCCTCTGGGGCCAACGTCCTGACTTTC. Amino acid sequence: CASTRRGSSGANVLTF. The chain joins TRBV5-1 to TRBJ2-6; possible D gene TRBD1, 6 bases. CDR3 length: 16 amino acids. Deletions cut 8 bases from V and 0 bases from J, with 15 bases between. Germline assignment: CDR1 SGHRS and CDR2 YFSETQ.

The CDR3 nucleotides read TGTGCCAGCAGCTTAAGCAGGGAAGGGGCCGGGGAGCTGTTTTTT. Its translation is CASSLSREGAGELFF. The J gene is TRBJ2-2, the V gene TRBV11-3, with D possibly being TRBD1 (5 bases). The length of the CDR3 is 15 residues. With 2 bases removed from V and 6 bases from J, the gap between germline ends came to 13 bases. The germline CDR1 and CDR2 sequences are SGHNT and YENEEA.

The V call is TRBV9, the J call TRBJ2-1, with TRBD1 matching over 8 bases. The CDR3 totals 15 residues. Germline-derived CDR1 and CDR2 are SGDLS and YYNGEE. J was trimmed by 8 bases and V by 4 bases; bases with no gene match: 11. In DNA, the CDR3 is TGTGCCAGCAGCCCGAAAAGGACAGGGCACCATGAGCAGTTCTTC. Translation: CASSPKRTGHHEQFF. The complete variable domain, with remaining parts taken from reference TRBV9 and TRBJ2-1, reads DSGVTQTPKHLITATGQRVTLRCSPRSGDLSVYWYQQSLDQGLQFLIQYYNGEERAKGNILERFSAQQFPDLHSELNLSSLELGDSALYFCASSPKRTGHHEQFFGPGTRLTVL.

The chain uses TRBV3-1 (or the pseudogene TRBV3-2) and TRBJ1-3; a weak D match, TRBD1 (6 bases). There are 16 residues in the CDR3. V dropped 4 bases and J dropped 0 bases, with 13 bases sitting between them. The V gene's germline CDR1 is LGHDT and CDR2 YNNKEL (reference sequence). The CDR3 region is CASSPGATSSGNTIYF. In DNA form, the CDR3 reads TGTGCCAGCAGCCCAGGGGCCACCAGCTCTGGAAACACCATATATTTT.

The chain has TRBV6-1 and TRBJ1-5; D remains ambiguous. Trimming pared 0 bases from V and 3 bases from J, leaving 12 bases between. Germline assignment: CDR1 MNHNS and CDR2 SASEGT. CDR3 length: 16 residues. CDR3 residues: CASSEALSGTNQPQHF. The CDR3 coding sequence is TGTGCCAGCAGTGAAGCCTTGTCAGGAACCAATCAGCCCCAGCATTTT.

This clone has just one count. V is TRBV7-8 and J is TRBJ2-5, with 7 bases identical to TRBD1. Unmatched junction bases numbered 20, after V lost 8 bases and J lost 2 bases. The CDR3 covers 18 residues. Germline V gene data show CDR1 as SGHVS and CDR2 as FQNEAQ. The CDR3 reads CASYRSLWVRQGQETQYF. CDR3 DNA: TGTGCCAGCTATCGTTCGCTTTGGGTCCGACAGGGACAAGAGACCCAGTACTTC.

This clone appeared once. The CDR3 nucleotides read TGCGCCAGCAGCTTGGCTACTAGCGGGGCGGGAGAGCAGTACTTC. Its protein is CASSLATSGAGEQYF. The chain uses TRBV5-1 and TRBJ2-7; 10 bases match TRBD2. The germline V gene has CDR1 SGHRS and CDR2 YFSETQ. The CDR3 is 15 amino acids. V lost 0 bases, J lost 7 bases, and 7 bases stayed unmatched.

This chain links TRBV6-5 with TRBJ1-5; perhaps TRBD1 as D (6 bases). This CDR3 has 15 amino acids. The germline V and J ends were trimmed by 6 bases and 0 bases, with 12 bases remaining between them. Germline CDR1 reads MNHEY; CDR2 reads SVGAGI. Here the CDR3 reads CASSPRTDSNQPQHF. The CDR3 DNA is TGTGCCAGCAGCCCCCGGACAGATAGCAATCAGCCCCAGCATTTT.

This rearrangement joins TRBV30 to TRBJ1-6; tentative D call: TRBD1 (5 bases). With 4 bases removed from V and 8 bases from J, the gap between germline ends came to 18 bases. Germline V lookup: CDR1 GTSNPN, CDR2 SVGIG (reference sequence). This CDR3 contains 15 residues. In nucleotides, the CDR3 is TGTGCCTGGATCAGGCAGGGTCTTTTTGATTCACCCCTCCACTTT. The encoded protein is CAWIRQGLFDSPLHF.

The chain recombines TRBV4-3 with TRBJ2-3; maybe TRBD2 (6 bases). Germline V gene data show CDR1 as LGHNA and CDR2 as YSLEER. Trimming left V 0 bases short and J 2 bases short, with 18 bases between. The CDR3 consists of 18 residues. The DNA for the CDR3 is TGCGCCAGCAGCCAAGATTCTTTCCCTAGCGCCATCACAGATACGCAGTATTTT. Protein: CASSQDSFPSAITDTQYF.

The chain has TRBV5-5 and TRBJ2-1; TRBD2 might be the D (5 bases). The CDR3 is 16 residues long. CDR1 and CDR2 (germline): SGHKS, YYEKEE (reference sequence). The germline V and J ends were trimmed by 4 bases and 2 bases, with 16 bases remaining between them. CDR3: CASSPSGTQAYNEQFF. CDR3 DNA sequence: TGTGCCAGCAGCCCCAGCGGCACGCAGGCCTACAATGAGCAGTTCTTC.

This clone has just a few counts. The same CDR3 can be traced to other DNA sequences in this sample. V gene TRBV20-1 combines with J gene TRBJ2-1; perhaps TRBD1 as D (6 bases). V lost 5 bases, J lost 6 bases, and 8 bases lay in between. Germline assignment: CDR1 DFQATT and CDR2 SNEGSKA (reference sequence). The CDR3 loop spans 11 amino acids. In DNA form, the CDR3 reads TGCAGTGCTGCCAGGGGCAATGAGCAGTTCTTC. Translated: CSAARGNEQFF.

V and J are TRBV18 and TRBJ2-1; TRBD1 matches 9 bases. CDR1 is KGHSH, CDR2 LQKENI, per germline. With V trimmed by 5 bases and J by 6 bases, 8 bases remained unmatched. The CDR3 has 15 amino acids. As DNA, the CDR3 is TGTGCCAGCTCAGATCCGGGACAGGGCTCCAATGAGCAGTTCTTC. It specifies CASSDPGQGSNEQFF. Filled out from reference TRBV18 and TRBJ2-1, the complete variable domain reads NAGVMQNPRHLVRRRGQEARLRCSPMKGHSHVYWYRQLPEEGLKFMVYLQKENIIDESGMPKERFSAEFPKEGPSILRIQQVVRGDSAAYFCASSDPGQGSNEQFFGPGTRLTVL.

The rearrangement joins TRBV3-1 (or the pseudogene TRBV3-2) to TRBJ1-5; unclear D gene. V shed 0 bases and J shed 5 bases, with 5 bases lying between them. The CDR3 consists of 13 residues. The germline V gene has CDR1 LGHDT and CDR2 YNNKEL (reference sequence). The CDR3 protein is CASSQDGDQPQHF. In DNA form, the CDR3 reads TGTGCCAGCAGCCAAGACGGAGATCAGCCCCAGCATTTT.

This clone was recorded a few times. This chain uses TRBV2 with TRBJ2-5; the match to TRBD1 covers 7 bases. Germline CDR1 reads SNHLY; CDR2 reads FYNNEI. Germline trimming cut 5 bases from V and 5 bases from J; bases unmatched to any gene: 5. The CDR3 runs to 13 residues. The CDR3 sequence: CASSRQGPETQYF. CDR3 nucleotide sequence: TGTGCCAGCAGTCGACAGGGTCCGGAGACCCAGTACTTC. The full variable domain, with the rest looked up from reference TRBV2 and TRBJ2-5, is EPEVTQTPSHQVTQMGQEVILRCVPISNHLYFYWYRQILGQKVEFLVSFYNNEISEKSEIFDDQFSVERPDGSNFTLKIRSTKLEDSAMYFCASSRQGPETQYFGPGTRLLVL.

This clone was seen only a few times. The chain joins TRBV4-2 to TRBJ1-2; TRBD1 matches 10 bases. The germline gives CDR1 LGHNA, CDR2 YNFKEQ. The CDR3 sequence is 17 residues long. After removal of 0 bases from V and 8 bases from J, the junction contained 12 bases not matched to a gene. The CDR3 DNA reads as TGTGCCAGCAGCCAAGAGAAGGGACAGGGGATATTAAGGGGCTACACCTTC. Translation: CASSQEKGQGILRGYTF.

J is TRBJ1-2 and V is TRBV29-1, with 9 bases lining up with TRBD1. Per the germline V gene, CDR1 is SQVTM and CDR2 is ANQGSEA. This CDR3 is built from 13 residues. The ends lost 3 bases at V and 3 bases at J; junction bases unmatched: 2. The CDR3 DNA reads TGCAGCGTTGAGACAGGGGGATACTATGGCTACACCTTC. It encodes CSVETGGYYGYTF.

DNA for the CDR3: TGTGCCAGCAGTTTGAGGTCTACTAGCTACAATGAGCAGTTCTTC. Translation: CASSLRSTSYNEQFF. The V and J genes are TRBV6-5 and TRBJ2-1; the D gene is possibly TRBD2 (5 bases). The germline V gene has CDR1 MNHEY and CDR2 SVGAGI. Trimming pared 4 bases from V and 3 bases from J, leaving 13 bases between. This CDR3 has 15 residues.

The V and J genes are TRBV3-1 (or the pseudogene TRBV3-2) and TRBJ2-3; TRBD2 matches 13 bases. The CDR3 is 18 amino acids. Germline CDR1 and CDR2: LGHDT and YNNKEL (reference sequence). Trimming cost V 2 bases and J 6 bases; bases outside gene matches: 11. In DNA form, the CDR3 reads TGTGCCAGCAGCCAACGGCTACTAGCGGGGGGGCCGGGGGATACGCAGTATTTT. This gives the protein CASSQRLLAGGPGDTQYF.

The chain links TRBV7-3 to TRBJ2-1, with TRBD1 identical over 8 bases. CDR1 is SGHTA, CDR2 FQGTGA, per germline. J lost 5 bases, V lost 1 base, and 7 bases had no gene match. The CDR3 runs 16 residues. As DNA, the CDR3 is TGTGCCAGCAGCTTAAGGGGCCAGGGGGCAAACAATGAGCAGTTCTTC. It is translated as CASSLRGQGANNEQFF.

The V gene is TRBV6-2 or TRBV6-3, the J gene TRBJ2-7; TRBD1 matches 8 bases. V was clipped by 1 base and J by 3 bases; unmatched bases: 5. This CDR3 region has 15 residues. CDR1 is MNHEY and CDR2 is SVGEGT in the germline V gene. CDR3 DNA sequence: TGTGCCAGCAGTTACTGGACAGGGACGGACTACGAGCAGTACTTC. It is translated as CASSYWTGTDYEQYF.

V is TRBV19 and J is TRBJ2-7; no clear D. Germline V gives CDR1 LNHDA, CDR2 SQIVND (reference sequence). V lost 3 bases and J lost 9, with 18 bases in between. The CDR3 loop spans 14 amino acids. In DNA, the CDR3 is TGTGCCAGTAGTATGAATTCCCCGAAGCCACGGCAGTACTTC. Encoded protein: CASSMNSPKPRQYF. The whole variable domain, filled in from reference TRBV19 and TRBJ2-7, reads DGGITQSPKYLFRKEGQNVTLSCEQNLNHDAMYWYRQDPGQGLRLIYYSQIVNDFQKGDIAEGYSVSREKKESFPLTVTSAQKNPTAFYLCASSMNSPKPRQYFGPGTRLTVT.

This clone was seen more than once but under ten times. The rearrangement joins TRBV19 to TRBJ2-7; no firm D call. Germline V gene lookup returns CDR1 LNHDA and CDR2 SQIVND (reference sequence). With 3 bases removed from V and 4 bases from J, the gap between germline ends came to 10 bases. This CDR3 is built from 13 residues. As DNA, the CDR3 is TGTGCCAGTAGTATTGGGCTTCTTTACGAGCAGTACTTC. Its translation: CASSIGLLYEQYF.

The chain uses TRBV7-2 and TRBJ2-3; D may be TRBD1 (6 bases). This CDR3 is built from 13 residues. From germline, CDR1 is SGHTA and CDR2 FQGNSA. V lost 3 bases and J lost 4, with 8 bases in between. The CDR3 protein is CASSFAGADTQYF. CDR3 nucleotide sequence: TGTGCCAGCAGCTTTGCAGGGGCAGATACGCAGTATTTT. Full variable domain (missing parts from reference TRBV7-2 and TRBJ2-3): GAGVSQSPSNKVTEKGKDVELRCDPISGHTALYWYRQSLGQGLEFLIYFQGNSAPDKSGLPSDRFSAERTGGSVSTLTIQRTQQEDSAVYLCASSFAGADTQYFGPGTRLTVL.

The chain has TRBV9 and TRBJ2-7; D not resolved. V was clipped by 2 bases and J by 2 bases, with 8 bases between them. This CDR3 contains 13 residues. Looked up from germline, CDR1 is SGDLS and CDR2 is YYNGEE. CDR3 in amino acids: CASSVTPAYEQYF. The DNA for the CDR3 is TGTGCCAGCAGCGTGACACCAGCCTACGAGCAGTACTTC.